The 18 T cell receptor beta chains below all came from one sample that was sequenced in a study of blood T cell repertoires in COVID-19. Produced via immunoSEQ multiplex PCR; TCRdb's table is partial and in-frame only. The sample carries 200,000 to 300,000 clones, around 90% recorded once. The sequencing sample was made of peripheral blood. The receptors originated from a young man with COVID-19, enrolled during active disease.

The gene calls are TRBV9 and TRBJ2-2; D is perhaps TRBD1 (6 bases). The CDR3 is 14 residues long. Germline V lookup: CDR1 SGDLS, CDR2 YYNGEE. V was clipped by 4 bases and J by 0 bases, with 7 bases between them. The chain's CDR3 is CASSRTANTGELFF. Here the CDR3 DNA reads TGTGCCAGCAGCCGGACAGCGAACACCGGGGAGCTGTTTTTT.

CDR3 nucleotide sequence: TGTGCCAGCAGCTTGACAGGACCCCACACTGAAGCTTTCTTT. It translates to CASSLTGPHTEAFF. This chain uses TRBV5-6 with TRBJ1-1, with D maybe TRBD1 (5 bases). V lost 1 base and J lost 3, with 10 bases in between. The CDR3 consists of 14 residues. Germline assignment: CDR1 SGHDT and CDR2 YYEEEE.

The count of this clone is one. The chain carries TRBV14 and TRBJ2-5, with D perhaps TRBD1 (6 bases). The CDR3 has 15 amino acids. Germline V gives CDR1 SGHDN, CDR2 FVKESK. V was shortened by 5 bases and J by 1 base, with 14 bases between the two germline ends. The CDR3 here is CASSALAGAQETQYF. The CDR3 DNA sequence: TGTGCCAGCAGCGCCCTGGCAGGGGCCCAAGAGACCCAGTACTTC. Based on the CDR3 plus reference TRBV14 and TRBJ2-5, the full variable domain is EAGVTQFPSHSVIEKGQTVTLRCDPISGHDNLYWYRRVMGKEIKFLLHFVKESKQDESGMPNNRFLAERTGGTYSTLKVQPAELEDSGVYFCASSALAGAQETQYFGPGTRLLVL.

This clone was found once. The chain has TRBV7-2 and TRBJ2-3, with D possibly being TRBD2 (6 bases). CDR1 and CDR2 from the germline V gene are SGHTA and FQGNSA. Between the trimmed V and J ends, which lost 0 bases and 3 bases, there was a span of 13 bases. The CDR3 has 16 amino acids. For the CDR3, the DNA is TGTGCCAGCAGCTTAGCGTCGGGAGCGAGTACAGATACGCAGTATTTT. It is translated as CASSLASGASTDTQYF.

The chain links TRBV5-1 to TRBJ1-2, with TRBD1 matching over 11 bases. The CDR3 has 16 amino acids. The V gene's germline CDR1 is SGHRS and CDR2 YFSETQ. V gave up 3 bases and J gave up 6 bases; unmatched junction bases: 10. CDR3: CASSSEPGQGGHGYTF. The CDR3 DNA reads TGCGCCAGCAGCTCGGAACCGGGACAGGGGGGACATGGCTACACCTTC.

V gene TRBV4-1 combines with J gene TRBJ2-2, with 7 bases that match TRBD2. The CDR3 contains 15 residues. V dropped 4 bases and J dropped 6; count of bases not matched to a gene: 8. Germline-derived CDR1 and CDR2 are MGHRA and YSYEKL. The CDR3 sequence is CASSLGPAGAGELFF. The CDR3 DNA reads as TGCGCCAGCAGCCTTGGGCCGGCGGGGGCCGGGGAGCTGTTTTTT.

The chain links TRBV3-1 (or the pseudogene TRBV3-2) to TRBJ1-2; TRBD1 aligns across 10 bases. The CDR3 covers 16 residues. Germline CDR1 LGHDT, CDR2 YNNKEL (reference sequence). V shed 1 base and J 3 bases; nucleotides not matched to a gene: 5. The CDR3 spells CASSQARQGAYYGYTF. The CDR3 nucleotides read TGTGCCAGCAGCCAAGCCCGACAGGGGGCCTACTATGGCTACACCTTC.

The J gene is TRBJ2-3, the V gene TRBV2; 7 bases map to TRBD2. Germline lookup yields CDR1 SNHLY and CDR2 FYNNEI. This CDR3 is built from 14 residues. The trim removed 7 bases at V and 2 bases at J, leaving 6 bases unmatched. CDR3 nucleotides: TGTGCCAGCACCTGGGAGGGAACCACAGATACGCAGTATTTT. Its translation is CASTWEGTTDTQYF.

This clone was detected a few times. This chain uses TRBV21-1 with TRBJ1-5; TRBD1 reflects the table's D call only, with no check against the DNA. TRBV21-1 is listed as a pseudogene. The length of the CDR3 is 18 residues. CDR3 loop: CASSKEGTGNSCNQPQHF. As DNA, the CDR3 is TGTGCCAGCAGCAAAGAAGGAACAGGGAATTCTTGCAATCAGCCCCAGCATTTT.

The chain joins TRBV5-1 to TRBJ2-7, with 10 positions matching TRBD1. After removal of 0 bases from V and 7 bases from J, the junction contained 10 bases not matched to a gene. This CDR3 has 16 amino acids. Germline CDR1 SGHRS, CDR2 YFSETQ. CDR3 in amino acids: CASSLAPGTGAREQYF. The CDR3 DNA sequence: TGCGCCAGCAGCTTGGCCCCCGGGACAGGGGCCCGAGAGCAGTACTTC.

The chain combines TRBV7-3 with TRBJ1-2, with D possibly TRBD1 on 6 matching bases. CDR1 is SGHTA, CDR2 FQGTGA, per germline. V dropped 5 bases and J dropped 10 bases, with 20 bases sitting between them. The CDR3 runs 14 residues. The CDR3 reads CASSADRISSDYTF. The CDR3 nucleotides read TGTGCCAGCAGCGCAGACAGGATCTCATCGGACTACACCTTC. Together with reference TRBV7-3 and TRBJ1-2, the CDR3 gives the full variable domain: GAGVSQTPSNKVTEKGKYVELRCDPISGHTALYWYRQSLGQGPEFLIYFQGTGAADDSGLPNDRFFAVRPEGSVSTLKIQRTERGDSAVYLCASSADRISSDYTFGSGTRLTVV.

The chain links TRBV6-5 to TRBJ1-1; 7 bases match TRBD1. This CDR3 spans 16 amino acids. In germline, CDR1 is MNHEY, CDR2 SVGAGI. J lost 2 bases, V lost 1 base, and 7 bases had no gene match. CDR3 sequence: CASSYFQGGFNTEAFF. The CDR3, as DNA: TGTGCCAGCAGTTACTTCCAGGGGGGATTTAACACTGAAGCTTTCTTT.

The chain's CDR3 is CASSLDPGGANTGELFF. In DNA, the CDR3 is TGTGCCAGCAGCTTAGACCCAGGGGGCGCAAACACCGGGGAGCTGTTTTTT. This chain uses TRBV11-3 with TRBJ2-2; 8 bases are a match to TRBD1. The CDR3 sequence is 17 residues long. The V and J ends lost 0 bases and 2 bases, in that order; junction bases with no gene match: 5. From germline, CDR1 is SGHNT and CDR2 YENEEA.

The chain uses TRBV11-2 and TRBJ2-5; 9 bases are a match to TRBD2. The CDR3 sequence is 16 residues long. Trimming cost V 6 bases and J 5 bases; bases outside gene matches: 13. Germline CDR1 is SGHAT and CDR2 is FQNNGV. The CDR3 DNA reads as TGTGCCAGCAGTCCCCAGGGGGGCCTAGCGGGGGAGACCCAGTACTTC. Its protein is CASSPQGGLAGETQYF.

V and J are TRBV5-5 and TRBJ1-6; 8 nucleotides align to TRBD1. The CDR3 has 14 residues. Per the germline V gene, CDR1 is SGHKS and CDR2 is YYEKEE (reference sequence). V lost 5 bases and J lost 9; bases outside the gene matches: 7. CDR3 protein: CASRIQGVPSPLHF. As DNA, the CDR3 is TGTGCCAGCAGAATACAGGGGGTCCCTTCACCCCTCCACTTT.

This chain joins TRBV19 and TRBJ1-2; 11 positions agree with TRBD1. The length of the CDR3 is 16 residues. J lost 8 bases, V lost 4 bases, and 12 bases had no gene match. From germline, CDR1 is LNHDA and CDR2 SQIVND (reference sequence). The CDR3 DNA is TGTGCCAGTAGTACAGGACAGGGGGCTGTTCCGGAGGGCTACACCTTC. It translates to CASSTGQGAVPEGYTF.

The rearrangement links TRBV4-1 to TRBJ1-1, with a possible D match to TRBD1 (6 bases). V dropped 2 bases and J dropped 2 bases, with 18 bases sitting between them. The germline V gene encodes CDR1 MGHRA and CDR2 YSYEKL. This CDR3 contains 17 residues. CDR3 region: CASSQKRGSGTNTEAFF. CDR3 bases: TGCGCCAGCAGCCAAAAGAGGGGGTCAGGCACCAACACTGAAGCTTTCTTT.

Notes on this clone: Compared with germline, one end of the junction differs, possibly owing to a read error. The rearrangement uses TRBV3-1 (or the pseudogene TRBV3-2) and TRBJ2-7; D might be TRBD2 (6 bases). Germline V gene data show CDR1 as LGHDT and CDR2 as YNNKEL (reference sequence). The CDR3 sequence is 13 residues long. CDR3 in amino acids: CASSQAGGRGEIF. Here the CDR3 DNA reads TGTGCCAGCAGCCAAGCCGGAGGACGCGGGGAAATCTTC.